This TCR beta chain was profiled in a study of cytomegalovirus exposure and HLA in healthy donors. The PCR ran on 60 Vbeta and 13 Jbeta primers. TCRdb's copy holds only in-frame clones and misses some; the assay was immunoSEQ multiplex PCR. The data contain 100,000 or so clones, 79% of them seen just once; the ten biggest clones take up over 3%. The CDR3 has 18 amino acids. CDR1 LGHNA and CDR2 YNFKEQ come from the germline V gene. V lost 0 bases to trimming and J lost 5 bases; unmatched junction nucleotides: 8. This chain connects TRBV4-2 to TRBJ2-5, with TRBD2 matching over 14 bases. Sequences were obtained from PBMCs. This sequence was found in a woman between 40 and 50 years old in good health and CMV-seronegative. CDR3 residues: CASSQEPGLAGEGETQYF. The DNA for the CDR3 is TGTGCCAGCAGCCAAGAACCGGGACTAGCGGGAGAGGGGGAGACCCAGTACTTC.